This T cell receptor beta chain derives from a study of blood T cell repertoires in COVID-19. Across the study: PBMCs, B-cell-depleted T cells, or T cells were the source of the cDNA or gDNA that made up the material.

This table comes from immunoSEQ multiplex PCR, and its TCRdb copy is limited to in-frame clones, with some not included. Of some 120,000 clones listed, approximately 71% were seen once; the top ten hold over 6.5%. The CDR3 contains 15 residues. V lost 4 bases and J lost 0; bases outside the gene matches: 1. CDR1 is SEHNR and CDR2 is FQNEAQ in the germline V gene (reference sequence). The sample comprised peripheral blood. The chain has TRBV7-9 and TRBJ2-7, with TRBD1 matching 12 bases. This clonotype was sampled from a human donor in a cohort sampled during active COVID-19. CDR3 nucleotides: TGTGCCAGCAGCTGGGACAGGGGGCGCTCCTACGAGCAGTACTTC. It yields the protein CASSWDRGRSYEQYF.